Below, 28 T cell receptor beta chains from the same sample are listed, as sequenced in a study of vaccination and CD4 T cells after COVID-19. An Oncomine TCR Beta short-read assay was used to sequence the DNA from cultured CD4+ T cells. TCRdb used MiXCR to reprocess the PCR reads, holding one entry per CDR3 protein. The data contain almost 15,000 distinct CDR3 sequences, 65% to 75% of them singletons. The antigens of these receptors remain unknown. The treatment: approximately nine-day PBMC culture with coronavirus spike peptide pools or control peptides (ViraFEST assay). Sequenced material: CD4+ T cells from blood, cultured in vitro. All receptors derive from a human donor who had recovered from COVID-19.

The chain combines TRBV29-1 with TRBJ1-2; TRBD1 might be the D (5 bases). In germline, CDR1 is SQVTM, CDR2 ANQGSEA. Trimming left V 6 bases short and J 4 bases short, with 18 bases between. The CDR3 runs to 14 residues. CDR3 amino acids: CSVLRRGPSYGYTF. CDR3 nucleotide sequence: TGCAGCGTCCTCCGTCGGGGACCCTCCTATGGCTACACCTTC.

This chain uses TRBV6-5 with TRBJ2-2, with 11 nucleotides matching TRBD2. This CDR3 has 19 residues. V gave up 2 bases and J gave up 0 bases; unmatched junction bases: 8. Germline assignment: CDR1 MNHEY and CDR2 SVGAGI. The CDR3 DNA sequence: TGTGCCAGCAGTTACAGGGTTAGCGGGAGGGGATCGAACACCGGGGAGCTGTTTTTT. This codes for CASSYRVSGRGSNTGELFF.

This chain links TRBV6-1 with TRBJ2-2; 13 bases match TRBD2. Trimming cost V 5 bases and J 6 bases; bases outside gene matches: 6. Germline CDR1 is MNHNS and CDR2 is SASEGT. The CDR3 extends over 16 amino acids. The CDR3 coding sequence is TGTGCCAGCAGTCGGACTAGCGGGAGTGCCGCCGGGGAGCTGTTTTTT. Protein: CASSRTSGSAAGELFF.

This clonotype has only a few counts. The chain employs TRBV12-3 or TRBV12-4 and TRBJ1-5; 7 bases agree with TRBD1. Losses at the gene ends were 4 bases for V and 2 bases for J; bases not matched to a gene: 11. The CDR3 has 17 residues. CDR3 bases: TGTGCCAGCAGTTCCCCGCAGGAGGGGGCAGGCAATCAGCCCCAGCATTTT. The encoded protein is CASSSPQEGAGNQPQHF.

This clonotype was detected a few times. This chain links TRBV7-9 with TRBJ1-1; a possible D gene is TRBD1 (5 bases). CDR3 size: 14 residues. The V end was cut by 0 bases, the J end by 6 bases, with 11 bases between. CDR1 is SEHNR, CDR2 FQNEAQ, per germline (reference sequence). DNA for the CDR3: TGTGCCAGCAGCTTAGCGGGGGGTCGCGCTGAAGCTTTCTTT. Its protein is CASSLAGGRAEAFF.

This clonotype was seen only a few times. In nucleotides, the CDR3 is TGTGCCAGCAGCCCCCGGAGAGCGAACTCCTACGAGCAGTACTTC. Its protein product is CASSPRRANSYEQYF. The chain has TRBV11-2 and TRBJ2-7; D is undetermined. The V end lost 5 bases, the J end lost 0 bases, and 14 bases lay between the germline ends. CDR1 and CDR2 (germline): SGHAT, FQNNGV. This CDR3 region has 15 residues.

This clonotype occurred a few times. CDR3 DNA: TGTGCCACCAGTGACCCACTTGGACTAGCGGGAGCAGATACGCAGTATTTT. Translated: CATSDPLGLAGADTQYF. The gene calls are TRBV24-1 and TRBJ2-3; 13 bases align to TRBD2. The CDR3 is made up of 17 amino acids. Germline assignment: CDR1 KGHDR and CDR2 SFDVKD. Germline trimming cut 4 bases from V and 4 bases from J; bases unmatched to any gene: 7.

This chain uses TRBV20-1 with TRBJ1-2; possible D gene TRBD1, 6 bases. Germline loops: CDR1 DFQATT, CDR2 SNEGSKA (reference sequence). The CDR3 contains 11 residues. CDR3 residues: CRGGANYGYTF. DNA for the CDR3: TGCAGGGGGGGCGCTAACTATGGCTACACCTTC.

V and J are TRBV7-9 and TRBJ2-2; tentative D call: TRBD2 (5 bases). The CDR3 consists of 16 residues. The V and J ends lost 2 bases and 4 bases respectively, with 14 bases between them. Germline-derived CDR1 and CDR2 are SEHNR and FQNEAQ (reference sequence). CDR3 amino acids: CASSLLQPRVTGELFF. CDR3 coding DNA: TGTGCCAGCAGCTTACTCCAGCCGCGGGTCACCGGGGAGCTGTTTTTT.

The rearrangement uses TRBV6-2 or TRBV6-3 and TRBJ1-1; D possibly corresponds to TRBD1 (6 bases). Germline loops: CDR1 MNHEY, CDR2 SVGEGT. The CDR3 runs 15 residues. Between the trimmed V and J ends, which lost 5 bases and 0 bases, there was a span of 13 bases. CDR3 protein: CASSTQGLLNTEAFF. The DNA for the CDR3 is TGTGCCAGCAGTACACAGGGCTTGCTGAACACTGAAGCTTTCTTT.

The V gene is TRBV29-1, the J gene TRBJ1-2; D call uncertain. This CDR3 contains 16 residues. Trimming pared 4 bases from V and 5 bases from J, leaving 23 bases between. Germline CDR1 and CDR2: SQVTM and ANQGSEA. The DNA of the CDR3 is TGCAGCGTTGGTCGGAACCGCGACATTCAAACATATGGCTACACCTTC. This translates into CSVGRNRDIQTYGYTF.

This chain joins TRBV6-2 or TRBV6-3 and TRBJ1-6; D perhaps matches TRBD1 (5 bases). V was clipped by 6 bases and J by 10 bases, with 16 bases between them. The V gene's germline CDR1 is MNHEY and CDR2 SVGEGT. The CDR3 spans 14 residues. For the CDR3, the DNA is TGTGCCAGCAGCATCAGGGCGGGCGGCTCACCCCTCCACTTT. Translation gives CASSIRAGGSPLHF.

The V and J genes are TRBV20-1 and TRBJ2-2; D is undetermined. The germline V gene encodes CDR1 DFQATT and CDR2 SNEGSKA (reference sequence). The CDR3 consists of 13 residues. V was clipped by 3 bases and J by 3 bases, with 8 bases between them. The CDR3 protein is CSASSRHTGELFF. The CDR3 DNA reads as TGCAGTGCTAGTAGCAGACACACCGGGGAGCTGTTTTTT.

The chain joins TRBV12-3 or TRBV12-4 to TRBJ1-2, with D perhaps matching TRBD1 (5 bases). V lost 5 bases, J lost 4 bases, and 8 bases lay in between. The CDR3 extends over 12 amino acids. CDR3 DNA sequence: TGTGCCAGCAGTGCCGGGACCTATGGCTACACCTTC. Translating gives CASSAGTYGYTF.

The rearrangement uses TRBV7-2 and TRBJ1-1; tentative D call: TRBD1 (6 bases). V was shortened by 2 bases and J by 4 bases, with 14 bases between the two germline ends. The germline V gene encodes CDR1 SGHTA and CDR2 FQGNSA. The length of the CDR3 is 15 residues. CDR3 region: CASSLLQGVRTEAFF. Written as DNA, the CDR3 is TGTGCCAGCAGCTTATTACAGGGTGTGCGCACTGAAGCTTTCTTT.

A single count supports this clonotype. The V call is TRBV2, the J call TRBJ1-5; the D gene is possibly TRBD1 (5 bases). The CDR3 loop spans 13 amino acids. Germline V lookup: CDR1 SNHLY, CDR2 FYNNEI. Trimming left V 8 bases short and J 6 bases short, with 14 bases between. This chain's CDR3 is CASWTGGSQPQHF. The CDR3 DNA follows: TGTGCCAGCTGGACTGGGGGAAGTCAGCCCCAGCATTTT.

The chain joins TRBV20-1 to TRBJ1-6, with 7 bases that match TRBD1. V shed 3 bases, J shed 8 bases, and the junction held 4 bases outside the gene matches. This CDR3 spans 13 amino acids. Germline CDR1 reads DFQATT; CDR2 reads SNEGSKA (reference sequence). CDR3 in amino acids: CSASSQGDSPLHF. The CDR3 DNA follows: TGCAGTGCTAGTAGCCAGGGGGATTCACCCCTCCACTTT.

The chain recombines TRBV20-1 with TRBJ2-5; 7 bases match TRBD2. This CDR3 is 14 amino acids long. V gave up 6 bases and J gave up 1 base; unmatched junction bases: 8. Germline V gene sequence: CDR1 DFQATT, CDR2 SNEGSKA (reference sequence). The CDR3 sequence is CSASTSALQETQYF. DNA for the CDR3: TGCAGTGCGAGCACTAGCGCCCTCCAAGAGACCCAGTACTTC.

V gene TRBV27 combines with J gene TRBJ1-6, with 7 bases lining up with TRBD1. CDR3 length: 15 amino acids. The germline V gene encodes CDR1 MNHEY and CDR2 SMNVEV (reference sequence). V shed 1 base and J 8 bases; nucleotides not matched to a gene: 5. CDR3 amino acids: CASSLWQGGHSPLHF. The CDR3 DNA reads TGTGCCAGCAGTTTATGGCAGGGGGGTCATTCACCCCTCCACTTT.

The chain combines TRBV7-2 with TRBJ1-1; D gene ambiguous. The CDR3 runs to 13 residues. Trimming removed 1 base at V and 1 base at J, with 4 bases between. Germline values: CDR1 SGHTA, CDR2 FQGNSA. The CDR3, as DNA: TGTGCCAGCAGCTTAGGGCAGAACACTGAAGCTTTCTTT. Translated: CASSLGQNTEAFF.

The gene calls are TRBV20-1 and TRBJ1-2; 7 bases are shared with TRBD1. Germline V gene sequence: CDR1 DFQATT, CDR2 SNEGSKA (reference sequence). Germline trimming cut 3 bases from V and 4 bases from J; bases unmatched to any gene: 5. The CDR3 has 13 amino acids. DNA for the CDR3: TGCAGTGCTAGGCCCACAGGGGCCTATGGCTACACCTTC. Its protein is CSARPTGAYGYTF.

Remarks on this clonotype: A read error may account for a junction end that differs from germline. The chain carries TRBV7-7 and TRBJ2-7; D gene uncertain. This CDR3 has 12 residues. Germline CDR1 SSHAT, CDR2 FNYEAQ (reference sequence). CDR3 region: CASSLDFISQYF. The CDR3 bases are TGTGCTAGCAGCTTAGATTTTATTTCTCAGTACTTC. Combining the CDR3 with reference TRBV7-7 and TRBJ2-7 gives the whole variable domain GAGVSQSPRYKVTKRGQDVTLRCDPISSHATLYWYQQALGQGPEFLTYFNYEAQPDKSGLPSDRFSAERPEGSISTLTIQRTEQRDSAMYRCASSLDFISQYFGPGTRLTVT.

This clonotype has only a few counts. This chain uses TRBV7-2 with TRBJ1-1; a possible D gene is TRBD1 (5 bases). The CDR3 spans 15 residues. V dropped 1 base and J dropped 10 bases, with 19 bases sitting between them. Germline lookup yields CDR1 SGHTA and CDR2 FQGNSA. Here the CDR3 reads CASSLGGGGSRTAFF. The CDR3 DNA sequence: TGTGCCAGCAGCTTAGGGGGCGGGGGGTCGAGGACAGCTTTCTTT.

V usage is TRBV7-8 and J usage is TRBJ1-2, with D possibly being TRBD1 (5 bases). V shed 5 bases and J shed 8 bases, with 21 bases lying between them. From germline, CDR1 is SGHVS and CDR2 FQNEAQ. The CDR3 has 15 residues. This CDR3 is CASSPRTITRGGYTF. CDR3 nucleotide sequence: TGTGCCAGCAGCCCCAGGACAATAACGCGTGGCGGCTACACCTTC.

As DNA, the CDR3 is TGTGCCGCAGGGAGTGGGCTAGCGGGAGTAGGGACCCAGTACTTC. Amino acids: CAAGSGLAGVGTQYF. The rearrangement uses TRBV6-1 and TRBJ2-5; TRBD2 matches 10 bases. The junction had 16 bases not matched to a gene; V was cut back by 11 bases and J by 7 bases. CDR1 and CDR2 (germline): MNHNS, SASEGT. This CDR3 spans 15 amino acids.

Regarding this clonotype: Sequence at one end of the junction differs from germline and may be a read error. The chain has TRBV7-2 and TRBJ2-3; 12 bases are shared with TRBD2. The CDR3 runs to 19 residues. The germline gives CDR1 SGHTA, CDR2 FQGNSA. The CDR3 loop reads CASSAPGLAGKPSTDTQYF. CDR3 sequence (DNA): TGCGCCAGCAGCGCTCCGGGACTAGCGGGCAAGCCTAGCACAGATACGCAGTATTTT.

The chain is built from TRBV20-1 and TRBJ1-1; 8 nucleotides match TRBD1. Germline V gene data show CDR1 as DFQATT and CDR2 as SNEGSKA (reference sequence). V shed 3 bases and J 5 bases; nucleotides not matched to a gene: 5. The CDR3 extends over 13 amino acids. This chain's CDR3 is CSASRQGRTEAFF. DNA of the CDR3: TGCAGTGCTAGCAGACAGGGGCGGACTGAAGCTTTCTTT.

This clonotype was seen a few times. The chain is built from TRBV24-1 and TRBJ2-2, with D perhaps matching TRBD1 (7 bases). Trimming removed 7 bases from V and 2 bases from J, with 19 bases in between. This CDR3 spans 17 amino acids. The germline V gene encodes CDR1 KGHDR and CDR2 SFDVKD. The CDR3 loop is CATSRGTERLNTGELFF. The CDR3, as DNA: TGTGCCACCAGCCGGGGGACAGAGCGATTAAACACCGGGGAGCTGTTTTTT.